Listed below are T cell receptor beta chains from one sample, sequenced in a study of blood T cell repertoires in COVID-19. Profiling relied on immunoSEQ multiplex PCR, and the TCRdb table lists in-frame clones only, not all of them. The table includes 16,000 or so clones, 70% to 90% detected once. Input material: peripheral blood. Source of these receptors: a human donor in a cohort sampled during active COVID-19. CDR3s include the opening cysteine and the closing phenylalanine or tryptophan. Fields, in order: V gene, D gene, J gene, clone size, CDR3 length, CDR3 protein, CDR3 DNA. The D gene is left open where the match is weak. The listing skips clone size in some rows; elsewhere it reads once, few, many or a size class.

TRBV7-3	-	TRBJ2-5	-	16	CASSLGQGATQETQYF	TGTGCCAGCAGCTTGGGTCAGGGCGCGACCCAAGAGACCCAGTACTTC
TRBV6-5	-	TRBJ1-2	few	15	CASRATGTFNYGYTF	TGTGCCAGCAGAGCAACAGGGACCTTTAACTATGGCTACACCTTC
TRBV21-1	-	TRBJ1-2	-	14	CASSRRTAPYGYTF	TGTGCCAGCAGCCGACGGACAGCCCCCTATGGCTACACCTTC
TRBV4-1	TRBD2	TRBJ2-1	-	14	CASSQGLRGDEQFF	TGCGCCAGCAGCCAAGGTCTGCGGGGGGACGAGCAGTTCTTC
TRBV18	TRBD1	TRBJ2-2	-	18	CASVISGTGYANTGELFF	TGTGCCAGCGTAATCTCCGGGACAGGGTACGCGAACACCGGGGAGCTGTTTTTT
TRBV19	TRBD2	TRBJ2-3	-	14	CASSARTSTDTQYF	TGTGCCAGTAGTGCCCGGACTAGTACAGATACGCAGTATTTT
TRBV6-2/TRBV6-3	-	TRBJ1-2	once	14	CASSYSGSNYGYTF	TGTGCCAGCAGTTACTCCGGGTCGAACTATGGCTACACCTTC
TRBV5-5	TRBD1	TRBJ1-6	-	18	CASSTQQGQGAPGSPLHF	TGTGCCAGCAGCACACAGCAGGGACAGGGGGCGCCGGGTTCACCCCTCCACTTT
TRBV7-8	TRBD1	TRBJ1-6	-	17	CASRPGQGAPGNSPLHF	TGTGCCAGTCGCCCGGGACAGGGGGCGCCGGGGAATTCACCCCTCCACTTT
TRBV3-1/TRBV3-2	-	TRBJ2-2	-	16	CASSRRHSTNTGELFF	TGTGCCAGCAGCCGCCGACATTCGACGAACACCGGGGAGCTGTTTTTT
TRBV5-3	-	TRBJ1-5	-	13	CARSLEGDQPQHF	TGTGCCAGAAGCTTGGAGGGAGATCAGCCCCAGCATTTT
TRBV7-9	-	TRBJ2-7	-	13	CASSLAGQPRQYF	TGTGCCAGCAGCTTAGCGGGGCAGCCCCGGCAGTACTTC
TRBV5-1	TRBD1	TRBJ1-1	-	14	CASTPGQGGTEAFF	TGCGCCAGCACCCCTGGACAGGGGGGTACTGAAGCTTTCTTT
TRBV30	TRBD2	TRBJ2-5	-	16	CAWSGLAGGPQETQYF	TGTGCCTGGAGTGGGTTAGCGGGGGGCCCCCAAGAGACCCAGTACTTC
TRBV3-1/TRBV3-2	-	TRBJ2-7	-	15	CASSPPGLAAYEQYF	TGTGCCAGCAGCCCTCCGGGACTTGCCGCCTACGAGCAGTACTTC
TRBV7-3	TRBD2	TRBJ2-3	once	15	CASSSSGGAADTQYF	TGTGCCAGCAGCTCGAGCGGGGGGGCCGCAGATACGCAGTATTTT
TRBV11-2	-	TRBJ1-2	few	15	CASSVVSNAGYGYTF	TGTGCCAGCAGCGTAGTTTCTAATGCAGGCTATGGCTACACCTTC
TRBV5-1	TRBD2	TRBJ2-5	-	16	CATSAGLLANQETQYF	TGCGCCACCTCCGCGGGGTTACTAGCGAACCAAGAGACCCAGTACTTC
TRBV3-1/TRBV3-2	TRBD2	TRBJ2-5	once	19	CASSQDRLGRGGGQETQYF	TGTGCCAGCAGCCAAGATCGTCTTGGGCGGGGGGGAGGACAAGAGACCCAGTACTTC
TRBV6-2/TRBV6-3	-	TRBJ2-5	-	17	CASSAPTGITQKETQYF	TGTGCCAGCAGCGCCCCAACCGGGATCACACAGAAAGAGACCCAGTACTTC
TRBV9	TRBD1	TRBJ1-2	-	14	CASSVDRGRYGYTF	TGTGCCAGCAGCGTAGACAGGGGCCGATATGGCTACACCTTC
TRBV4-2	TRBD2	TRBJ2-4	-	20	CASSQDGRTPIEPAKNIQYF	TGTGCCAGCAGCCAAGACGGGAGGACACCTATTGAGCCAGCCAAAAACATTCAGTACTTC
TRBV7-2	-	TRBJ1-1	-	13	CASRRQPNTEAFF	TGTGCCAGCAGAAGACAGCCGAACACTGAAGCTTTCTTT
TRBV9	-	TRBJ2-7	few	16	CASSGGGGGVPYEQYF	TGTGCCAGCAGCGGGGGTGGCGGAGGGGTACCCTACGAGCAGTACTTC
TRBV19	-	TRBJ1-1	-	14	CASSTFAERTEAFF	TGTGCCAGTAGTACCTTCGCGGAGAGAACTGAAGCTTTCTTT
TRBV7-9	-	TRBJ2-1	-	10	CASSLTGQFF	TGTGCCAGCAGCTTAACTGGGCAGTTCTTC
TRBV19	-	TRBJ1-6	-	15	CASSTRYSYNSPLHF	TGTGCCAGTAGTACCCGGTACTCCTATAATTCACCCCTCCACTTT
TRBV7-3	-	TRBJ2-3	-	13	CASSLLSTDTQYF	TGTGCCAGCAGCTTACTAAGCACAGATACGCAGTATTTT
TRBV28	-	TRBJ1-4	-	17	CASSLAFGQGSLAELFF	TGTGCCAGCAGTTTAGCCTTCGGGCAGGGGAGCTTGGCGGAACTGTTTTTT
TRBV6-5	-	TRBJ1-2	-	14	CASRQTGQSYGYTF	TGTGCCAGCAGGCAGACAGGCCAATCCTATGGCTACACCTTC
TRBV6-5	TRBD1	TRBJ1-2	-	15	CASTSRGQADYGYTF	TGTGCCAGCACGTCCAGGGGGCAGGCGGACTATGGCTACACCTTC
TRBV7-2	TRBD2	TRBJ2-5	once	15	CASSLGREVGETQYF	TGTGCCAGCAGCTTGGGGCGGGAGGTGGGGGAGACCCAGTACTTC
TRBV6-5	TRBD1	TRBJ2-7	-	15	CASIRRTGGSYEQYF	TGTGCCAGCATTAGAAGGACAGGGGGCTCCTACGAGCAGTACTTC
TRBV2	TRBD2	TRBJ2-1	-	15	CASRGRGTIYNEQFF	TGTGCCAGCAGGGGGCGGGGGACTATTTACAATGAGCAGTTCTTC
TRBV10-2	-	TRBJ1-5	-	16	CASSESPGNSNQPQHF	TGCGCCAGCAGTGAGTCGCCAGGGAATAGCAATCAGCCCCAGCATTTT
TRBV27	TRBD1	TRBJ1-1	-	13	CASSRGDRGVAFF	TGTGCCAGCAGCCGAGGGGACAGGGGCGTAGCTTTCTTT
TRBV5-6	-	TRBJ1-2	-	15	CASSSGHWGDYGYTF	TGTGCCAGCAGCTCGGGACATTGGGGAGACTATGGCTACACCTTC
TRBV21-1	-	TRBJ1-2	-	12	CASSTSAYGYTF	TGTGCCAGCAGCACCAGTGCATATGGCTACACCTTC
TRBV29-1	TRBD2	TRBJ2-5	-	16	CSVEGGLAYLQETQYF	TGCAGCGTTGAAGGGGGACTAGCGTACCTTCAAGAGACCCAGTACTTC
TRBV19	TRBD1	TRBJ2-5	-	15	CASSPQGAEDETQYF	TGTGCCAGTAGTCCACAGGGGGCTGAGGACGAGACCCAGTACTTC
TRBV7-2	-	TRBJ2-1	-	12	CASSLRDNEQFF	TGTGCCAGCAGCTTGAGGGATAATGAGCAGTTCTTC
TRBV14	-	TRBJ2-5	-	14	CASSRLAVQETQYF	TGTGCCAGCAGCCGATTGGCAGTCCAAGAGACCCAGTACTTC
TRBV21-1	-	TRBJ2-4	once	13	CASSGPAKNIQYF	TGTGCCAGCAGCGGCCCAGCCAAAAACATTCAGTACTTC
TRBV3-1/TRBV3-2	-	TRBJ1-3	once	13	CASSHDRSATIYF	TGTGCCAGCAGCCACGACAGGTCCGCCACCATATATTTT
TRBV7-9	TRBD1	TRBJ2-7	-	16	CASSKTRGTGVYEQYF	TGTGCCAGCAGCAAGACAAGGGGGACAGGGGTTTACGAGCAGTACTTC
TRBV19	-	TRBJ1-2	once	17	CASSPTGFRSKLSGYTF	TGTGCCAGTAGTCCTACAGGGTTTAGGTCTAAACTCAGTGGCTACACCTTC
TRBV18	-	TRBJ2-7	few	14	CATSPPSRPDEQYF	TGTGCTACCTCACCACCCTCCAGGCCAGACGAGCAGTACTTC
TRBV7-9	-	TRBJ1-3	-	14	CASSRGFSGNTIYF	TGTGCCAGCAGCCGGGGATTCTCTGGAAACACCATATATTTT
TRBV18	-	TRBJ1-2	-	15	CASSPYEGADYGYTF	TGTGCCAGCTCACCTTATGAGGGAGCGGACTATGGCTACACCTTC
TRBV5-3	-	TRBJ1-1	-	17	CARSLAGGGRGDTEAFF	TGTGCCAGAAGCTTGGCCGGGGGGGGCCGTGGGGACACTGAAGCTTTCTTT